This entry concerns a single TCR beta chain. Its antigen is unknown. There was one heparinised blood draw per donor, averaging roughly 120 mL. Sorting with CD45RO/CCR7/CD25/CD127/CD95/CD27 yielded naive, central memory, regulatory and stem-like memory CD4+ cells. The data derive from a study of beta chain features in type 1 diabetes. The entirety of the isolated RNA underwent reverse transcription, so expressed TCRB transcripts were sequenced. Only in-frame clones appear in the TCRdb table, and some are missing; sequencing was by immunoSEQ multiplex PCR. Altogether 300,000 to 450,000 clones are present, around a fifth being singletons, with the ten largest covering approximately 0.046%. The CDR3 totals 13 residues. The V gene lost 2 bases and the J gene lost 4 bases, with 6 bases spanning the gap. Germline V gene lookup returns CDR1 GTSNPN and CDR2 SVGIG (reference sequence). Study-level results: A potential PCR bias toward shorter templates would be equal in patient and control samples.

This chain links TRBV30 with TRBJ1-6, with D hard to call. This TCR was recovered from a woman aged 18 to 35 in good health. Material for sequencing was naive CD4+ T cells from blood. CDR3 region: CAWSHKYNSPLHF. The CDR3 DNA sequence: TGTGCCTGGAGTCACAAGTATAATTCACCCCTCCACTTT.